This TCR beta chain originates from a study of T cell responses to AZD1222 COVID-19 vaccine. After removal of 5 bases from V and 8 bases from J, the junction contained 11 bases not matched to a gene. The CDR3 has 15 amino acids. Per the germline V gene, CDR1 is MNHEY and CDR2 is SMNVEV (reference sequence). Data came from immunoSEQ multiplex PCR; TCRdb stores just in-frame clones and leaves some out. Of roughly 25,000 clones listed, approximately 86% are singletons. This receptor was obtained from an adult who received the AZD1222 COVID-19 vaccine. The J gene is TRBJ1-4, the V gene TRBV27, with 7 bases matching TRBD1. This specimen was peripheral blood, taken 28 days after the second AZD1222 dose. CDR3 DNA: TGTGCCAGCAGTAGCCCCGGGACAGCGGGGGAAAAACTGTTTTTT. Its protein product is CASSSPGTAGEKLFF.